The T cell receptor (beta chain) under discussion was sequenced for a study of T-cell memory formation after mild COVID-19. Via MiXCR, TCRdb re-called the 5' RACE reads, giving one row per CDR3 protein. The sample carries 50,000 or so distinct CDR3 sequences, roughly 9% recorded once. V lost 0 bases, J lost 2 bases, and 14 bases lay in between. In germline, CDR1 is KGHDR, CDR2 SFDVKD. This CDR3 is 17 amino acids long. V gene TRBV24-1 combines with J gene TRBJ2-3; D uncertain. The clonotype comes from an adult woman who had mild COVID-19 (a few samples of this study predate the infection). Cell type and time point are not known. Sequences were obtained from PBMCs or a T cell subset sorted from them (not recorded which). The CDR3 protein is CATSDLPGNVATDTQYF. The CDR3 nucleotides read TGTGCCACCAGTGATTTGCCCGGAAATGTAGCCACAGATACGCAGTATTTT.